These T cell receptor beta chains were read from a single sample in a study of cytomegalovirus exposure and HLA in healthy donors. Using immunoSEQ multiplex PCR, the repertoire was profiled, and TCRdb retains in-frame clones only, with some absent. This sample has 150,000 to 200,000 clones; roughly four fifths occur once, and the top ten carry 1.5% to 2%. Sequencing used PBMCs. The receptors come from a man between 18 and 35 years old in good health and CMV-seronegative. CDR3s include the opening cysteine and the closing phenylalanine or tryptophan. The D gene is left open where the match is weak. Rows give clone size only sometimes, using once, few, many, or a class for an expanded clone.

cdr3_nt: TGTGCCACCAGCAGCAGGGTGCCCGGGGAGCTGTTTTTT; cdr3_aa: CATSSRVPGELFF; v_call: TRBV15; d_call: .; j_call: TRBJ2-2; clone_size: .
cdr3_nt: TGTGCCAGTAGTATATCCAGGGCAGCGAGGAACACTGAAGCTTTCTTT; cdr3_aa: CASSISRAARNTEAFF; v_call: TRBV19; d_call: .; j_call: TRBJ1-1; clone_size: .
cdr3_nt: TGTGCCAGCAGTTTCCGTAGCAATCAGCCCCAGCATTTT; cdr3_aa: CASSFRSNQPQHF; v_call: TRBV27; d_call: .; j_call: TRBJ1-5; clone_size: once
cdr3_nt: TGCGCCAGCAGCGCGGGGTACCAAGAGACCCAGTACTTC; cdr3_aa: CASSAGYQETQYF; v_call: TRBV5-1; d_call: .; j_call: TRBJ2-5; clone_size: few
cdr3_nt: TGTGCCAGCTCGGGACAGGGGTCCTACGAGCAGTACTTC; cdr3_aa: CASSGQGSYEQYF; v_call: TRBV18; d_call: TRBD1; j_call: TRBJ2-7; clone_size: .
cdr3_nt: TGCGCCAGCAGCCAAGCTGCGGCGGGACAGGGCACAGATACGCAGTATTTT; cdr3_aa: CASSQAAAGQGTDTQYF; v_call: TRBV4-3; d_call: TRBD1; j_call: TRBJ2-3; clone_size: .
cdr3_nt: TGCGCCAGCAGCAATCAGCCCGGGACAGGGGCCACAGATACGCAGTATTTT; cdr3_aa: CASSNQPGTGATDTQYF; v_call: TRBV5-1; d_call: TRBD1; j_call: TRBJ2-3; clone_size: .
cdr3_nt: TGTGCCAGCAGCTTAGATACGCGCGGGAGGGAGGGTAATGAGCAGTTCTTC; cdr3_aa: CASSLDTRGREGNEQFF; v_call: TRBV11-3; d_call: TRBD2; j_call: TRBJ2-1; clone_size: .
cdr3_nt: TGTGCCAGCAGCTCCACAGGGGGCGAAAATGAAAAACTGTTTTTT; cdr3_aa: CASSSTGGENEKLFF; v_call: TRBV7-2; d_call: TRBD1; j_call: TRBJ1-4; clone_size: .
cdr3_nt: TGTGCCAGCAGGGAGTCAGGAGGGGATACGCAGTATTTT; cdr3_aa: CASRESGGDTQYF; v_call: TRBV6-4; d_call: .; j_call: TRBJ2-3; clone_size: .
cdr3_nt: TGCGCCAGCAGCCAAGAAATGTGGAGCGACTTCGCCTACGAGCAGTACTTC; cdr3_aa: CASSQEMWSDFAYEQYF; v_call: TRBV4-1; d_call: .; j_call: TRBJ2-7; clone_size: once
cdr3_nt: TGTGCCAGCAGCTTGCGACTAGCGGGGACTAGCACAGATACGCAGTATTTT; cdr3_aa: CASSLRLAGTSTDTQYF; v_call: TRBV5-6; d_call: TRBD2; j_call: TRBJ2-3; clone_size: .
cdr3_nt: TGTGCCAGCAGTCCAACACCTCTCACAGGGTATGGCTACACCTTC; cdr3_aa: CASSPTPLTGYGYTF; v_call: TRBV27; d_call: .; j_call: TRBJ1-2; clone_size: .
cdr3_nt: TGTGCCAGCAGCGTAGGGGCCAGGGGAACCTACGAGCAGTACTTC; cdr3_aa: CASSVGARGTYEQYF; v_call: TRBV9; d_call: .; j_call: TRBJ2-7; clone_size: .
cdr3_nt: TGTGCCAGCAAAGACAGTAGCAATCAGCCCCAGCATTTT; cdr3_aa: CASKDSSNQPQHF; v_call: TRBV28; d_call: .; j_call: TRBJ1-5; clone_size: .
cdr3_nt: TGTGCCAGCAGTTCCCCTGGACAGAACTCCTACGAGCAGTACTTC; cdr3_aa: CASSSPGQNSYEQYF; v_call: TRBV27; d_call: .; j_call: TRBJ2-7; clone_size: .
cdr3_nt: TGTGCCAGCAGTTTAGCCGTCCAGACCCTCGGACTAGCGGGAGGGCCCTACAATGAGCAGTTCTTC; cdr3_aa: CASSLAVQTLGLAGGPYNEQFF; v_call: TRBV27; d_call: TRBD2; j_call: TRBJ2-1; clone_size: .
cdr3_nt: TGTGCCAGCTCATCAATAACCGGGACAGTCAATCAGCCCCAGCATTTT; cdr3_aa: CASSSITGTVNQPQHF; v_call: TRBV18; d_call: TRBD1; j_call: TRBJ1-5; clone_size: .
cdr3_nt: TGCAGCGTTGCCGGCGGGAGTAAGGACAATGAGCAGTTCTTC; cdr3_aa: CSVAGGSKDNEQFF; v_call: TRBV29-1; d_call: TRBD2; j_call: TRBJ2-1; clone_size: .
cdr3_nt: TGTGCCAGCAGCTCCATTAAGGGTCAACTAGTAAGAAATGAGCAGTTCTTC; cdr3_aa: CASSSIKGQLVRNEQFF; v_call: TRBV13; d_call: .; j_call: TRBJ2-1; clone_size: .
cdr3_nt: TGTGCCACCAGCAGAACAGGGGACACCGGGGAGCTGTTTTTT; cdr3_aa: CATSRTGDTGELFF; v_call: TRBV15; d_call: TRBD1; j_call: TRBJ2-2; clone_size: few
cdr3_nt: TGTGCCAGCAGCGGACAGGGTAGCATAGCTGAAGCTTTCTTT; cdr3_aa: CASSGQGSIAEAFF; v_call: TRBV9; d_call: TRBD1; j_call: TRBJ1-1; clone_size: .
cdr3_nt: TGTGCCAGCAGCCACGTTACCGGGGAGCTGTTTTTT; cdr3_aa: CASSHVTGELFF; v_call: TRBV4-2; d_call: .; j_call: TRBJ2-2; clone_size: once
cdr3_nt: TGCGCCAGCAGCTTGTCGCCGGGGAAAGCCTACGAGCAGTACTTC; cdr3_aa: CASSLSPGKAYEQYF; v_call: TRBV5-1; d_call: .; j_call: TRBJ2-7; clone_size: .
cdr3_nt: TGTGCCAGCCGCAGCTCCTATAATTCACCCCTCCACTTT; cdr3_aa: CASRSSYNSPLHF; v_call: TRBV18; d_call: .; j_call: TRBJ1-6; clone_size: once
cdr3_nt: TGTGCCAGCAGTTTACGGCCGACAGCTACTGGAATGGTTGGCTACACCTTC; cdr3_aa: CASSLRPTATGMVGYTF; v_call: TRBV27; d_call: .; j_call: TRBJ1-2; clone_size: once
cdr3_nt: TGTGCCAGCAGCCCAGAAGGGACAGCCAAAGAGACCCAGTACTTC; cdr3_aa: CASSPEGTAKETQYF; v_call: TRBV13; d_call: TRBD1; j_call: TRBJ2-5; clone_size: .